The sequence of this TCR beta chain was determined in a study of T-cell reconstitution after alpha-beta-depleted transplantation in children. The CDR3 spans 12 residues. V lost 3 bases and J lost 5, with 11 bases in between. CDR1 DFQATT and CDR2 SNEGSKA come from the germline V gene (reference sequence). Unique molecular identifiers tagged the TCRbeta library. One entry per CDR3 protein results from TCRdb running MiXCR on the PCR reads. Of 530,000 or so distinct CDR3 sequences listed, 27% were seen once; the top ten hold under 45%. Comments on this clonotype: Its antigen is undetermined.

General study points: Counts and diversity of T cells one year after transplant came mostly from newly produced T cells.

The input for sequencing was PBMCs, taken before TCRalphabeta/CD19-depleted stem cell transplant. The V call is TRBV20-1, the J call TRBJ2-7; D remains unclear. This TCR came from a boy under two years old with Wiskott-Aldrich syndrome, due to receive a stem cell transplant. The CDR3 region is CSASPDRDEQYF. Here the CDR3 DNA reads TGCAGTGCTAGTCCAGATAGGGACGAGCAGTACTTC.